This T cell receptor (beta chain) emerged from a study of blood T cell repertoires in COVID-19. CDR3 length: 13 residues. The V and J ends lost 7 bases and 4 bases respectively, with 13 bases between them. In the authors' methods: For nucleated cells, counts were estimated from reference gene primer amplification. Produced via immunoSEQ multiplex PCR; TCRdb's table is partial and in-frame only. Clone size and V and J calls were adopted from that table, with D and trimming inferred from the DNA. The table shows a few hundred thousand clones, with roughly 80% occurring only once. Sequenced input: peripheral blood. This sequence originates from an older person with COVID-19, enrolled during active disease. The genes are TRBV12-3 or TRBV12-4 and TRBJ1-1, with D possibly being TRBD1 (6 bases). The CDR3 loop reads CASIAGAGTEAFF. CDR3 coding DNA: TGTGCCAGCATCGCAGGGGCCGGCACTGAAGCTTTCTTT.